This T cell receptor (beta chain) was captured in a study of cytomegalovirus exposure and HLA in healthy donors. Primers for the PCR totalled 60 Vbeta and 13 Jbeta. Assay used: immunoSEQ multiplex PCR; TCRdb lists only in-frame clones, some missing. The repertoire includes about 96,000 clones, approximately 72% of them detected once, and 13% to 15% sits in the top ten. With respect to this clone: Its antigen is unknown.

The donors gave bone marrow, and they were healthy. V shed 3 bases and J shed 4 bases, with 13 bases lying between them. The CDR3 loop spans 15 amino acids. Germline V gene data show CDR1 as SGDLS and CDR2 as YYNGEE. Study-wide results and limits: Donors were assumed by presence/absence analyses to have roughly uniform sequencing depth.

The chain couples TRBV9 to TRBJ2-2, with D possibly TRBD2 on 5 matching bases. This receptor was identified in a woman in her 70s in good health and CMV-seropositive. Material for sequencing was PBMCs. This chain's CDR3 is CASSAQDWSTGELFF. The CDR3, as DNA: TGTGCCAGCAGCGCCCAGGACTGGTCCACCGGGGAGCTGTTTTTT. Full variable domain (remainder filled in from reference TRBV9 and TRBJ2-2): DSGVTQTPKHLITATGQRVTLRCSPRSGDLSVYWYQQSLDQGLQFLIQYYNGEERAKGNILERFSAQQFPDLHSELNLSSLELGDSALYFCASSAQDWSTGELFFGEGSRLTVL.